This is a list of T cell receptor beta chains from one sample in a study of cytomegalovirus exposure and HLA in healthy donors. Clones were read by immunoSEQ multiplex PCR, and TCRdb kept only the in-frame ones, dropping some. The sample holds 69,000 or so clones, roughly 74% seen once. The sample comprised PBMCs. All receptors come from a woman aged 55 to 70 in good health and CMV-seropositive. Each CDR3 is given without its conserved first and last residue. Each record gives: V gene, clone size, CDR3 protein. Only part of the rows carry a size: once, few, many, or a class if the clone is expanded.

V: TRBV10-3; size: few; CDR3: AISRGTGVENEQY
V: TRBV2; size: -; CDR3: ASRLAGAYNEQF
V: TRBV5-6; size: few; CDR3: ASSFRERAYNEQF
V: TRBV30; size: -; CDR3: AWSKTSGGPGQHEQY
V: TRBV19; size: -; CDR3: ASTIGGENTEAF
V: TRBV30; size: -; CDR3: AWSAVQGNQPQH
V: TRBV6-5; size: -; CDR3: ASSSGGLNTEAF
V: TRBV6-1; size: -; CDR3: ASSEQAFSGNTIY
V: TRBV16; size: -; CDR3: ASSQSRPSREQY
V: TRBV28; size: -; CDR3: ASSFETAVYSNQPQH
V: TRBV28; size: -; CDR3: ASSPPTGGNTQY
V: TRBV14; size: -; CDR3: ASSRSRQANYGYT
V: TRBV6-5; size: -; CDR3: ASIGDDEKLF
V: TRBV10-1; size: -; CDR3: ASSPRRDTDTQY
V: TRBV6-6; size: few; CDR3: ATRGGGNTEAF
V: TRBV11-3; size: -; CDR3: ASSWGGNSGNTIY
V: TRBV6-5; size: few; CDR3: ASRRTGSTDTQY
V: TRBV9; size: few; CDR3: ASSVFADTQY
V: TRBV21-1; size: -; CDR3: ASTPGGARLETQY
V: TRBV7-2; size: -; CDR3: ASSWSRADTQY
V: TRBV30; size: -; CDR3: AWSQQAPGGGYT
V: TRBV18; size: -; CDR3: ASSPVTGRTNQPQH
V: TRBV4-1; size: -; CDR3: ASSHIGGRARGNQPQH
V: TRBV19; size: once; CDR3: ASSARDRGVLF
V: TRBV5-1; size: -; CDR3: ASSLVSGVDEQY
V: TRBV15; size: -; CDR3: ATSRDSEGGEY
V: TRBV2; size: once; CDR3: ASSGLAGGTDTQY
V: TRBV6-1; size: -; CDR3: ASSEERTANTEAF
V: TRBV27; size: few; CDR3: ASSPPGVFQPQH
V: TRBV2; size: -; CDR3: ASSGPGGQPQH
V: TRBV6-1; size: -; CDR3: ASSNEAAVDTEAF
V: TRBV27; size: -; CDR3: ASSFLRTSDRHNEQF
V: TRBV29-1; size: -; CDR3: SVAWGLNTEAF
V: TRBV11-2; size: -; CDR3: ASSRGGYNEQF
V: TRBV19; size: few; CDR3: ASSISRQAGTEAF
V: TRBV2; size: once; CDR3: ASIVGLAGGAYEQY
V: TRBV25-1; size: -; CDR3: ASSEGRGEAF
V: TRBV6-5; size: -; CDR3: ATREEVRGYT
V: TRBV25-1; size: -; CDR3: ASSEQGQVELF
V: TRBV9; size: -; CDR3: ASSVGLAGEGNVLT
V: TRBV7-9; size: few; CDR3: ASSLKPGMNTEAF
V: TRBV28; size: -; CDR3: ASNFNEKLF
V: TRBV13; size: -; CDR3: ASSLAAGPPHEQY
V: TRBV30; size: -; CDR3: AWRSGGNSPLH
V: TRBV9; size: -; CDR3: ASSVAGGNTEAF
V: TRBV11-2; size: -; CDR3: ASSLDGGYGYT
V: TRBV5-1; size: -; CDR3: ASSLGANTEAF
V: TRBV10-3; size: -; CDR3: AISERSAGLTDGCT
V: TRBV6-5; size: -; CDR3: ASRRGRNSPLH
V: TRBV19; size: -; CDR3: ASTKTGLSTEAF
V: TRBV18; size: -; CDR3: ASSPPGGTLVTEAF
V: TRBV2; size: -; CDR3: ASSDRALNTIY
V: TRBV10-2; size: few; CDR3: ASRSDSGGAQPQH
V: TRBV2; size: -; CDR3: ASSLTYNTEAF